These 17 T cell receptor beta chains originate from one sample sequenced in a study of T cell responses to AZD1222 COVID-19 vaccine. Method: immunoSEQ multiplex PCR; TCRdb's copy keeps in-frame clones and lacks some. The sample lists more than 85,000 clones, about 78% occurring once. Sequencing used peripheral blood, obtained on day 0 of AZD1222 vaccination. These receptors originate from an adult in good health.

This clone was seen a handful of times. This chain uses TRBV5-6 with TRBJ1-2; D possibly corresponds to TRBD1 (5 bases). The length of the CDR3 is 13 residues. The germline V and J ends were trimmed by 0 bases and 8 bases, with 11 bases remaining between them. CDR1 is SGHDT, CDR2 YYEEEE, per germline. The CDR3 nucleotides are TGTGCCAGCAGCTTGGCGGCAGGGCGAGGCTACACCTTC. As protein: CASSLAAGRGYTF.

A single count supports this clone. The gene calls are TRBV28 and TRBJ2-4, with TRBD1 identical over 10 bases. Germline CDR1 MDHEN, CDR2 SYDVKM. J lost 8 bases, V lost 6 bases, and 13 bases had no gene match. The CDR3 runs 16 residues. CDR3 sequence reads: CASSLDRGGPWDIQYF. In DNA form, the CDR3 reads TGTGCCAGCAGCTTGGACAGGGGGGGCCCGTGGGACATTCAGTACTTC.

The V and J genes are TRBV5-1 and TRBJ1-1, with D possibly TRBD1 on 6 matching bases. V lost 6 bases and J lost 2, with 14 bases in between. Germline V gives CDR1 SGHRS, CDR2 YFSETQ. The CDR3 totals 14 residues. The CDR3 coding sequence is TGCGCCAGCACCAATTTACAGGGAAACACTGAAGCTTTCTTT. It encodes CASTNLQGNTEAFF.

CDR3 region: CAWDRGRSGNTIYF. CDR3 nucleotides: TGTGCCTGGGACAGGGGACGCTCTGGAAACACCATATATTTT. The chain carries TRBV30 and TRBJ1-3; TRBD1 aligns across 8 bases. CDR3 length: 14 amino acids. V was clipped by 5 bases and J by 0 bases; unmatched bases: 3. Per the germline V gene, CDR1 is GTSNPN and CDR2 is SVGIG (reference sequence).

CDR3 sequence reads: CAWSPHKTWWGMTEAFF. CDR3 DNA: TGTGCCTGGAGCCCCCATAAGACTTGGTGGGGGATGACTGAAGCTTTCTTT. The chain links TRBV30 to TRBJ1-1; tentative D call: TRBD1 (5 bases). Trimming shortened V by 3 bases and J by 5 bases, and 25 bases separated the two germline ends. The CDR3 has 17 residues. From germline, CDR1 is GTSNPN and CDR2 SVGIG (reference sequence).

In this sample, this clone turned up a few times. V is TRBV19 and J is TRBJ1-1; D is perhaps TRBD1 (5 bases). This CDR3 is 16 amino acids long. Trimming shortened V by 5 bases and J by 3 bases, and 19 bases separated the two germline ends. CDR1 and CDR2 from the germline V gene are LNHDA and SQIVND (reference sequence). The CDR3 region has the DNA TGTGCCAGTAGTCCCTCGGGGCCTGCTCGTTACACTGAAGCTTTCTTT. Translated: CASSPSGPARYTEAFF.

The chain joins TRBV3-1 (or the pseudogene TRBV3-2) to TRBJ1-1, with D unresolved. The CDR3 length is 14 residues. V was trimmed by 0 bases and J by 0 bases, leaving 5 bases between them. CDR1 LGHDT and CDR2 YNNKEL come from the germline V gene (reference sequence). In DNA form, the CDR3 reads TGTGCCAGCAGCCAAGATGTGGTGAACACTGAAGCTTTCTTT. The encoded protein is CASSQDVVNTEAFF.

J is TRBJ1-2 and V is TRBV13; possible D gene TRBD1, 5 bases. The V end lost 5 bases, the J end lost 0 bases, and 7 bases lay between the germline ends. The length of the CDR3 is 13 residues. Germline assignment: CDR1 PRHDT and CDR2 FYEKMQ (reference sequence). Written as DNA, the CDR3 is TGTGCCAGCAGCCCAGGGACTAACTATGGCTACACCTTC. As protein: CASSPGTNYGYTF.

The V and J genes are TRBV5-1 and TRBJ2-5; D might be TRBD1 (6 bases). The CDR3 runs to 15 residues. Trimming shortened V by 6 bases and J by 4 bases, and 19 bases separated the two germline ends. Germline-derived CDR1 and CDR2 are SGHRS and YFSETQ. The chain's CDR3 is CASTRLTGQGETQYF. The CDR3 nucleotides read TGCGCCAGCACCCGATTAACAGGGCAGGGAGAGACCCAGTACTTC.

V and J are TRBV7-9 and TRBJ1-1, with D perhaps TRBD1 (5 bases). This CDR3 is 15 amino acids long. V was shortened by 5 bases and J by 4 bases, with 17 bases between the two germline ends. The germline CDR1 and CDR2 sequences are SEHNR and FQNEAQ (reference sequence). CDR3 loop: CASSPNGGGGTEAFF. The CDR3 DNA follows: TGTGCCAGCAGCCCAAATGGCGGGGGAGGCACTGAAGCTTTCTTT.

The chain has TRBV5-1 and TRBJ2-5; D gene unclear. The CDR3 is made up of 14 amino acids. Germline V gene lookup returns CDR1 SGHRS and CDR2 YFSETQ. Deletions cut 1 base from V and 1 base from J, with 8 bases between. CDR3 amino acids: CASSLRHPQETQYF. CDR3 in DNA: TGCGCCAGCAGCTTGCGTCACCCCCAAGAGACCCAGTACTTC.

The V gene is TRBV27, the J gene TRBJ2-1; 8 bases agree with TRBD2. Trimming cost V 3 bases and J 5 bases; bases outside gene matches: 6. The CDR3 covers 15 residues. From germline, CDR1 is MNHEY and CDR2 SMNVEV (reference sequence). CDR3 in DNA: TGTGCCAGCAGTTTCAAGGCGGGAGGACACAATGAGCAGTTCTTC. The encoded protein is CASSFKAGGHNEQFF.

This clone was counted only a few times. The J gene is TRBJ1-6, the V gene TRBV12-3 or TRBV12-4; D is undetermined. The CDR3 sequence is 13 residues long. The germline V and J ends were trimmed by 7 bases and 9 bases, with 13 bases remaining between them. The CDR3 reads CASTYTRSSPLHF. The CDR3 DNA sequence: TGTGCCAGCACCTATACCCGGAGTTCACCCCTCCACTTT.

This CDR3 is CASSEGSADTQYF. The CDR3 DNA reads as TGTGCCAGCAGTGAGGGCTCGGCAGATACGCAGTATTTT. This chain links TRBV2 with TRBJ2-3; D ambiguous. The CDR3 contains 13 residues. V dropped 3 bases and J dropped 4 bases, with 8 bases sitting between them. Germline V lookup: CDR1 SNHLY, CDR2 FYNNEI.

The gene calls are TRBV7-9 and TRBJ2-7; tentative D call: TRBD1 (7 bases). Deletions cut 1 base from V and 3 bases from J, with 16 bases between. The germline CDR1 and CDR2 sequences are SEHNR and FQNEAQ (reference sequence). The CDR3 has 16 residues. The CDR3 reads CASSLGSGGNRYEQYF. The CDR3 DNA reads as TGTGCCAGCAGCTTAGGGTCAGGGGGGAATCGCTACGAGCAGTACTTC.

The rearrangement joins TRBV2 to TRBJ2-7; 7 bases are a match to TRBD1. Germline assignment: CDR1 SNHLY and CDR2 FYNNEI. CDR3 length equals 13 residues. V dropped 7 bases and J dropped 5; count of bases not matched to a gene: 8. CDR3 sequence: CASNLKQGNEQYF. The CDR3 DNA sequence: TGTGCCAGCAACCTCAAACAGGGGAACGAGCAGTACTTC. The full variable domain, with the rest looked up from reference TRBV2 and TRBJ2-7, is EPEVTQTPSHQVTQMGQEVILRCVPISNHLYFYWYRQILGQKVEFLVSFYNNEISEKSEIFDDQFSVERPDGSNFTLKIRSTKLEDSAMYFCASNLKQGNEQYFGPGTRLTVT.

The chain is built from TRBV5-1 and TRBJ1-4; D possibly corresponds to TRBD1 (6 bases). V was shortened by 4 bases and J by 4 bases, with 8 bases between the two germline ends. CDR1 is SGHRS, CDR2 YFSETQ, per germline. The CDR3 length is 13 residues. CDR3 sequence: CASSRGDNEKLFF. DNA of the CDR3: TGCGCCAGCAGCAGGGGGGATAATGAAAAACTGTTTTTT.